This T cell receptor beta chain was obtained from a study of cytomegalovirus exposure and HLA in healthy donors. This clone was counted a single time. Use of 60 Vbeta and 13 Jbeta primers characterized the PCR. Libraries were prepared by immunoSEQ multiplex PCR; TCRdb keeps only in-frame clonotypes and omits some of them. Of over 110,000 clones in the sample, approximately 80% were seen once. The CDR3 is 12 residues long. The junction had 4 bases not matched to a gene; V was cut back by 3 bases and J by 9 bases. Germline CDR1 and CDR2: SGHAT and FQNNGV. This receptor was taken from a woman in her thirties or forties in good health and CMV-seropositive. The chain has TRBV11-2 and TRBJ2-7; 8 bases align to TRBD1. The specimen sequenced was PBMCs. CDR3 residues: CASSLGQAGQYF. The CDR3 region has the DNA TGTGCCAGCAGCTTGGGACAGGCGGGGCAGTACTTC.